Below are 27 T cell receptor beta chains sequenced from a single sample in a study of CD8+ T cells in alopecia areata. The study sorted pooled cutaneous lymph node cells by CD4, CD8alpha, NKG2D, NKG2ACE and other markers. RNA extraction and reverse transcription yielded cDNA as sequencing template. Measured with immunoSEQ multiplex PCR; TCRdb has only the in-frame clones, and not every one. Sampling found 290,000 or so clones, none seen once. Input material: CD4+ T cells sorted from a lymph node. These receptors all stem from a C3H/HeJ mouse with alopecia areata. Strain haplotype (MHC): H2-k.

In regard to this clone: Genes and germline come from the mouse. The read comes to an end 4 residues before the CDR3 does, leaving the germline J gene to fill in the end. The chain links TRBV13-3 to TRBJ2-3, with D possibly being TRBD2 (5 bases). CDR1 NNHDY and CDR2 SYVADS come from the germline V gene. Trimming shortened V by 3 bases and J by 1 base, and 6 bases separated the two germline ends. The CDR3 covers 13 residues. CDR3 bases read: TGTGCCAGCAGTGTCTGGGGTGCAGAA. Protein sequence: CASSVWGAE. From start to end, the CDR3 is CASSVWGAETLYF.

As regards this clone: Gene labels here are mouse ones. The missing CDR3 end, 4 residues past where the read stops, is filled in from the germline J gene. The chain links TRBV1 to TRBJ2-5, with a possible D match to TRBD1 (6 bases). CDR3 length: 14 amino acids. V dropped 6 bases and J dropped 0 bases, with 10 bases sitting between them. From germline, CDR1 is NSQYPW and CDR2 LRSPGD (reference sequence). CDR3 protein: CTCRGTTNQDTQYF. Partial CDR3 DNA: TGCACCTGCAGAGGGACAACTAACCAAGAC.

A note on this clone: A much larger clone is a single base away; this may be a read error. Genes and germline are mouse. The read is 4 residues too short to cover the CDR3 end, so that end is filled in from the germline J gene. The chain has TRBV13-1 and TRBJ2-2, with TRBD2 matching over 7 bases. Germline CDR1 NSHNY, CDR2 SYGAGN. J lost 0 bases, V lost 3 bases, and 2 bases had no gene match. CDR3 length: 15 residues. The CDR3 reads CASSGWGSNTGQLYF. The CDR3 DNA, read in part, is TGTGCCAGCAGTGGCTGGGGGTCAAACACCGGG.

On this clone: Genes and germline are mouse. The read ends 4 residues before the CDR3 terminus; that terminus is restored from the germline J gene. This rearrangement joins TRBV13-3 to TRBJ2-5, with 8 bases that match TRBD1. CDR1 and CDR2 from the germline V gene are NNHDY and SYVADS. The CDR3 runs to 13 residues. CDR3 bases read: TGTGCCAGCAGCCCCCGGGACAGGGAC. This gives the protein CASSPRDRD. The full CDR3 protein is CASSPRDRDTQYF. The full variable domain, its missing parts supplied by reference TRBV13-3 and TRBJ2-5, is EAAVTQSPRSKVAVTGGKVTLSCHQTNNHDYMYWYRQDTGHGLRLIHYSYVADSTEKGDIPDGYKASRPSQENFSLILELASLSQTAVYFCASSPRDRDTQYFGPGTRLLVL.

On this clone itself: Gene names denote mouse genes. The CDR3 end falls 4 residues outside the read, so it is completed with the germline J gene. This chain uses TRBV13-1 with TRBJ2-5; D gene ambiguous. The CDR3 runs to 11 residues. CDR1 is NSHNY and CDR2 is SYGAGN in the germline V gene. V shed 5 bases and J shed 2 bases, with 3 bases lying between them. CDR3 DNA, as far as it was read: TGTGCCAGCAGCATCCAAGAC. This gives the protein CASSIQD. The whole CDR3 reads CASSIQDTQYF.

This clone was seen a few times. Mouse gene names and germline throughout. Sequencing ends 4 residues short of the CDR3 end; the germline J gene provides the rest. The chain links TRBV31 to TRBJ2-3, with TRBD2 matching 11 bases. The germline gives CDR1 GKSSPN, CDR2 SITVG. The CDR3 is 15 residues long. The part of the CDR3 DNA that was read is TGTGCCTGGAGCCGAGGACTGGGGGGAGTAGAA. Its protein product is CAWSRGLGGVE. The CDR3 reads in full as CAWSRGLGGVETLYF.

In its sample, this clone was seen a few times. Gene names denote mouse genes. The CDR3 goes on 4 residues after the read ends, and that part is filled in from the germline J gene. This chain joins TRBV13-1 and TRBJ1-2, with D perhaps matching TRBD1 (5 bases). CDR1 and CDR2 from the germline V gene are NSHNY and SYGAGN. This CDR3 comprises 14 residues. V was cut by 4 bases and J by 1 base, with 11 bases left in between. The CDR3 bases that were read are TGTGCCAGCAGTCCGACGAGGGGAAACTCC. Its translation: CASSPTRGNS. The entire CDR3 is CASSPTRGNSDYTF.

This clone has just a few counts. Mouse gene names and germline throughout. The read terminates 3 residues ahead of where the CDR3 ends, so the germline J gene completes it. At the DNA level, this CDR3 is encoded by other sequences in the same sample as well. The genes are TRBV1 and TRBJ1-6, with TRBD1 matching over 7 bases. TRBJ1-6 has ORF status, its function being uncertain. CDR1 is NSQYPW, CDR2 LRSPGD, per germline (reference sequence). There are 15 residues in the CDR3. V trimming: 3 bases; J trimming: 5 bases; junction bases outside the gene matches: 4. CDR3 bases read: TGCACCTGCAGTGCGCGGGACAGAAATAATTCGCCC. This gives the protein CTCSARDRNNSP. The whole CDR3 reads CTCSARDRNNSPLYF.

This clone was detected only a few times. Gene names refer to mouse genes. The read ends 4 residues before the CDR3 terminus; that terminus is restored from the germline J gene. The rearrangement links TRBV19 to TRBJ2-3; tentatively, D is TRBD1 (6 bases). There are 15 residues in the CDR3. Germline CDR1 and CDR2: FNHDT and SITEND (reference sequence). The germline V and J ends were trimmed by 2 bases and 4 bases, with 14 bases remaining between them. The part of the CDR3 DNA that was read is TGTGCCAGCAGTATCTCGGGGCAGGGGACAGAA. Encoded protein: CASSISGQGTE. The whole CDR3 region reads CASSISGQGTETLYF.

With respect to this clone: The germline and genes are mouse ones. CDR3 bases read: TGTGCCAGCAGTAATCCGGGACAGGGTTGGGCT. Translating it yields CASSNPGQGWA. The full CDR3 protein is CASSNPGQGWAEQFF. The chain carries TRBV13-1 and TRBJ2-1; 9 bases align to TRBD1. The read terminates 4 residues ahead of where the CDR3 ends, so the germline J gene completes it. This CDR3 region has 15 residues. Germline values: CDR1 NSHNY, CDR2 SYGAGN.

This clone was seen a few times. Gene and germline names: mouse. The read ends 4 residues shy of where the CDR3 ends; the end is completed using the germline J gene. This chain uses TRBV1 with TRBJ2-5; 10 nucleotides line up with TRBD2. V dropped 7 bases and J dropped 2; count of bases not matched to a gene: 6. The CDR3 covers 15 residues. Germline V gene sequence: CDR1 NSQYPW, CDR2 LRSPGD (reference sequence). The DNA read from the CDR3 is TGCACCTGCAAGACTGGGGGGCGAGGCCAAGAC. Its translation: CTCKTGGRGQD. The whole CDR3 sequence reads CTCKTGGRGQDTQYF.

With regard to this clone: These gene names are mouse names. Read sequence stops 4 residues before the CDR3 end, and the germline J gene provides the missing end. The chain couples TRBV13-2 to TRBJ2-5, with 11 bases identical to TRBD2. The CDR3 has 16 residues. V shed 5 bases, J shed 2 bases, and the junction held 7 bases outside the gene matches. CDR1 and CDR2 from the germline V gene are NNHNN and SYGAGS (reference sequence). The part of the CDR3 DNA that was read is TGTGCCAGCGGACTCAACTGGGGGGGCGTCCAAGAC. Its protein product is CASGLNWGGVQD. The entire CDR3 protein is CASGLNWGGVQDTQYF.

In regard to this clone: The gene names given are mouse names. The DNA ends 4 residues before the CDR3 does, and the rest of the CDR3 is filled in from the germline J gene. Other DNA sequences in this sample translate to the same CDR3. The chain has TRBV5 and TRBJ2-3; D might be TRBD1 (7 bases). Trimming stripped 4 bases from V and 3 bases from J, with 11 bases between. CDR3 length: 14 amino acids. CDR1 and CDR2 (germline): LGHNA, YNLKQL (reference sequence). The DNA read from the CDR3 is TGTGCCAGCAGCCCCCAGGGGGGAGCAGAA. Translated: CASSPQGGAE. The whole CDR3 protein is CASSPQGGAETLYF.

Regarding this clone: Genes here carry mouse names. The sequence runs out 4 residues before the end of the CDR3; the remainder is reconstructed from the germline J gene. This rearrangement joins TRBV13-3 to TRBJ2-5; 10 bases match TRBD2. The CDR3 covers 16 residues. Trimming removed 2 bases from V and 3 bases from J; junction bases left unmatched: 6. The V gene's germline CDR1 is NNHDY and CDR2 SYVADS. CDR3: CASSETYWGGQDTQYF. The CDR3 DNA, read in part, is TGTGCCAGCAGTGAGACTTACTGGGGGGGACAAGAC.

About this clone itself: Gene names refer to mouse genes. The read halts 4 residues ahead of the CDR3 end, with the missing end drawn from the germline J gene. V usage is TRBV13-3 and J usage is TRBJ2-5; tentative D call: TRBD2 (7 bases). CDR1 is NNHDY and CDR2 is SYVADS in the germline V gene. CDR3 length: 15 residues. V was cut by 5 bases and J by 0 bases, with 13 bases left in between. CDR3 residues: CASSGGRGNQDTQYF. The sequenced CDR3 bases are TGTGCCAGCAGCGGGGGGCGCGGGAACCAAGAC.

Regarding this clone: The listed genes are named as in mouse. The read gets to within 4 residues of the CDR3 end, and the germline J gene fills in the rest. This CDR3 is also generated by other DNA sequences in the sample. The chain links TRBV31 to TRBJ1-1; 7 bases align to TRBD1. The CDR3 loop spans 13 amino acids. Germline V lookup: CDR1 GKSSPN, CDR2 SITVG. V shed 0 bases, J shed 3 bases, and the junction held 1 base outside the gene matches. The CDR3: CAWSLRGDTEVFF. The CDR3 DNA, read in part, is TGTGCCTGGAGTCTCAGGGGGGACACA.

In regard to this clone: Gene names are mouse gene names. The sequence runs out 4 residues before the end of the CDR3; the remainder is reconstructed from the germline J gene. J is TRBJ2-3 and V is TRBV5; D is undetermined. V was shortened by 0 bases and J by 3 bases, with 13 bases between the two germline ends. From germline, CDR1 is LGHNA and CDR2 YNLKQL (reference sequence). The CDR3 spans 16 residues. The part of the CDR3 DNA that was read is TGTGCCAGCAGCCAAGATGCACAGCTCCCCGCAGAA. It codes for CASSQDAQLPAE. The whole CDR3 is CASSQDAQLPAETLYF.

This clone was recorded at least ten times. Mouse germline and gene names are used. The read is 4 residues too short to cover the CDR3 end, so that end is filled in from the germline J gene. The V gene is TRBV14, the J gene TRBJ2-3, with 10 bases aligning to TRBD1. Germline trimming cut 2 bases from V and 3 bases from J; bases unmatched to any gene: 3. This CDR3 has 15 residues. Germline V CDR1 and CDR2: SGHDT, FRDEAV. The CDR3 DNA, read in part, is TGTGCCAGCAGTTTGACAGGGGGCGGAGCAGAA. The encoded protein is CASSLTGGGAE. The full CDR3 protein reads CASSLTGGGAETLYF.

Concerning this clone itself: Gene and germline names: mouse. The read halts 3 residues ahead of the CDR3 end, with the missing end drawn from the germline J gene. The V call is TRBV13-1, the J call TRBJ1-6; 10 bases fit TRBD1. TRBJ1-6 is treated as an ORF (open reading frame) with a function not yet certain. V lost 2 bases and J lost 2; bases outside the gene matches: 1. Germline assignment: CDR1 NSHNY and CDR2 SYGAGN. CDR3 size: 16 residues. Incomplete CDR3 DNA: TGTGCCAGCAGTGAGGACAGGGGGGCCTATAATTCGCCC. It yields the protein CASSEDRGAYNSP. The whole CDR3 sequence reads CASSEDRGAYNSPLYF.

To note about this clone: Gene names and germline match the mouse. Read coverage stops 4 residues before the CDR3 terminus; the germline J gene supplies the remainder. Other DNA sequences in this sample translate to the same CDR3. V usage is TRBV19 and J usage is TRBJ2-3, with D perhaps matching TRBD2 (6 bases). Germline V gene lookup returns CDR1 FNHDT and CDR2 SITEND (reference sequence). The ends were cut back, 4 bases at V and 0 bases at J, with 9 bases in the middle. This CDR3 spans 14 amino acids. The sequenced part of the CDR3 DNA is TGTGCCAGCAGTCGCTGGGGAAGTGCAGAA. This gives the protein CASSRWGSAE. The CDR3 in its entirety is CASSRWGSAETLYF.

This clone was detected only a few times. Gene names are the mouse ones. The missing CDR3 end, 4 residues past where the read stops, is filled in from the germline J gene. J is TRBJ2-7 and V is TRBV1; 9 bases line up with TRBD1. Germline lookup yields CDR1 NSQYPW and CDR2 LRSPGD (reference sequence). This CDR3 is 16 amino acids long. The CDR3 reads CTCSADTGQGLYEQYF. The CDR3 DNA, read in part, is TGCACCTGCAGTGCAGATACCGGACAGGGGTTGTAT.

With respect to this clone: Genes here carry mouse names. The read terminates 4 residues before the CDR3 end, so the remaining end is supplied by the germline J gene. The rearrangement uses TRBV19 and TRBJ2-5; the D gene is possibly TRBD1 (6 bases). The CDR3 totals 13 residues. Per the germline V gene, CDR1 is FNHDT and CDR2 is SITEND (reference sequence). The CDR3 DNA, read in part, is TGTGCCAGCAGTATAGGGGACAAAGAC. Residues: CASSIGDKD. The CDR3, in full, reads CASSIGDKDTQYF.

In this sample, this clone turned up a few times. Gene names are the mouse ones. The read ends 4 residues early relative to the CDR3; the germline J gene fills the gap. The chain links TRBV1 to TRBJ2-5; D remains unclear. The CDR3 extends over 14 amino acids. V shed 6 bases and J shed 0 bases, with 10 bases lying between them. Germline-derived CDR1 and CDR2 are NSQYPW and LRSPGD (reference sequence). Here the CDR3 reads CTCSPQINQDTQYF. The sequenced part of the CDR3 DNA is TGCACCTGCAGCCCTCAGATTAACCAAGAC.

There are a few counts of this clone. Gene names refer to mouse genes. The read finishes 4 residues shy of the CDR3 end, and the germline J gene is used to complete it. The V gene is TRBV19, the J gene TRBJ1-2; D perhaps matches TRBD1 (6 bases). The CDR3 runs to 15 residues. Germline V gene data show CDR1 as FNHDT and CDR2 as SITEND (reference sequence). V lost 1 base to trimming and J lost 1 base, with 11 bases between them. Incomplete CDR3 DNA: TGTGCCAGCAGTATAACAGGGTCTCTAAACTCC. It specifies CASSITGSLNS. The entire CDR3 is CASSITGSLNSDYTF.

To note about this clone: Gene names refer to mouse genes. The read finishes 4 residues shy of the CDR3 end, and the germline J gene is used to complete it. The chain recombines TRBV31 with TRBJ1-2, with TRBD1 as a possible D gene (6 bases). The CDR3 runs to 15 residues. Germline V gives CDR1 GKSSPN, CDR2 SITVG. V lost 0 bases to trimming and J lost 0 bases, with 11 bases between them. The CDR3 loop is CAWSLVGQANSDYTF. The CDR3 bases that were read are TGTGCCTGGAGTCTAGTGGGACAAGCAAACTCC.

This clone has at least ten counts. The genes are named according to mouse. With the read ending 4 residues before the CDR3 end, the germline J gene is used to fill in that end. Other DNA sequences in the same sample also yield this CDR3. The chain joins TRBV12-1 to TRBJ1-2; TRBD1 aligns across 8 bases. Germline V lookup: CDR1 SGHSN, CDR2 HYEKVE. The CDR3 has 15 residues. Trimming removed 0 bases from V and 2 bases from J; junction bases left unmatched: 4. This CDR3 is CASSLVTGENSDYTF. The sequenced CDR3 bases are TGTGCCAGCTCTCTCGTGACAGGGGAGAACTCC.

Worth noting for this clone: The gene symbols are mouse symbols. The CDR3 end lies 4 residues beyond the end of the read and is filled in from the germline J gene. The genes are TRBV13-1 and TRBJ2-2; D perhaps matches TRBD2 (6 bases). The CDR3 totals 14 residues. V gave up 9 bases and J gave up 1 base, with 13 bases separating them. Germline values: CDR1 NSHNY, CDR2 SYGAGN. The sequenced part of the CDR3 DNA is TGTGCCACCCGATCGGGGGGAAACACCGGG. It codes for CATRSGGNTG. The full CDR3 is CATRSGGNTGQLYF.